This TCR beta chain was recovered during a study of metastatic and nonmetastatic thyroid tumors. Study overall: From malignant and benign thyroid patients, repertoires in blood and in tumor or nodule tissue were compared.

Trimming took off 8 bases at V and 3 bases at J, with 5 bases between the two ends. The CDR3 consists of 9 residues. Germline loops: CDR1 DFQATT, CDR2 SNEGSKA (reference sequence). The authors' processing: The distant-metastasis classifier for papillary thyroid cancer was built from CDR3 differences across clinicopathological groups. TCRdb redid the clone calls on the PCR reads using MiXCR. Here the V and J calls rest on TCRdb's processing, not on the authors' analysis. The table has 20,000 to 25,000 clones, 15% to 20% seen once. The study, taken as a whole, reports: Reportedly, malignant thyroid tumors had significantly higher TCR beta diversity than benign nodules, in blood and tumor.

Thyroid surgery had not been preceded by any treatment in any patient. This clone was seen repeatedly, ten times or more. No antigen is known for it. The TCR originated in a female donor with papillary thyroid cancer or a benign thyroid nodule (not recorded which). Some clones in this sample may be carry-over from other donors' samples. J is TRBJ2-7 and V is TRBV20-1, with D unresolved. The sample was blood. The CDR3 DNA reads TGCAGTTCCCACTACGAGCAGTACTTC. Translating gives CSSHYEQYF.